The T cell receptor beta chain described here comes from a study of PD-1 blockade in classical Hodgkin lymphoma. At the level of the study: Treatment was intravenous nivolumab, 3 mg/kg every 2 weeks, until progression.

Germline CDR1 is SNHLY and CDR2 is FYNNEI. The length of the CDR3 is 12 residues. The count of this clone is one. Its antigen is still unknown. Its ends do not fully match the called genes, so a read error is possible. The time point was: cycle 4 day 1 (C4D1), after less than 7 weeks of nivolumab. Each of the patients experienced relapse following autologous stem cell transplantation, and their brentuximab vedotin exposure differed. TCRdb's table, derived via immunoSEQ multiplex PCR, lists solely in-frame clones and lacks some. Here the sample spans tens of thousands of clones, roughly nine tenths being singletons. The study's findings and limits: The study found that TCR diversity rose significantly by C4D1 in CD4+ but not CD8+ cells.

The receptor was isolated from a human donor with classical Hodgkin lymphoma. The V call is TRBV2, the J call TRBJ1-1; D not certain. Sample: peripheral blood mononuclear cells (PBMCs), taken before the fourth cycle of nivolumab. This chain's CDR3 is CASGDYRTEAFF. The CDR3 nucleotides are TGTGCCAGCGGTGACTATCGCACTGAAGCTTTCTTT.